These T cell receptor beta chains were read from a single sample in a study of blood T cells in healthy people across ages. TCRdb recomputed calls from the 5' RACE reads with MiXCR, one row per CDR3 protein. This table holds 920,000 or so distinct CDR3 sequences, around 45% found once. Sequenced input: blood. All receptors come from a woman aged 55-70 years in good health. CDR3s include the opening cysteine and the closing phenylalanine or tryptophan. A D gene is named only where the DNA matches it firmly. Clone sizes are given selectively: once, few, many, or a class where the clone is expanded.

J: TRBJ2-1
size: once
D: TRBD2
V: TRBV7-8
DNA: TGTGCCAGCAGCCCTGCCGGACTAGCGGGAGGGGGGGCCTACAATGAGCAGTTCTTC
CDR3: CASSPAGLAGGGAYNEQFF

J: TRBJ1-5
size: .
D: TRBD1
V: TRBV6-1
DNA: TGTGCCAGCAGTGAGATAAGACAGGGGGCTGGTAGCAATCAGCCCCAGCATTTT
CDR3: CASSEIRQGAGSNQPQHF

J: TRBJ2-3
size: .
D: .
V: TRBV18
DNA: TGTGCCAGCTCACAGCAGGTGACCGGGAATACGCAGTATTTT
CDR3: CASSQQVTGNTQYF

J: TRBJ1-2
size: .
D: .
V: TRBV27
DNA: TGTGCCAGCAGTTTATCCCAGGGGTCTCTCTATGGCTACACCTTC
CDR3: CASSLSQGSLYGYTF

J: TRBJ2-1
size: few
D: .
V: TRBV18
DNA: TGTGCCAGCGCACGGCAACAAGGCAATGAGCAGTTCTTC
CDR3: CASARQQGNEQFF

J: TRBJ2-4
size: .
D: .
V: TRBV5-1
DNA: TGCGCCAGCAGCTTGACGACAGATGGTGAGCAGTACTTC
CDR3: CASSLTTDGEQYF

J: TRBJ1-6
size: .
D: .
V: TRBV12-3/TRBV12-4
DNA: TGTGCCAGCAGTCGAGTCCCGGGAGATCCTGGGGGTAATTCACCCCTCCACTTT
CDR3: CASSRVPGDPGGNSPLHF

J: TRBJ2-7
size: .
D: .
V: TRBV5-1
DNA: TGCGCCAGCAGCTTGGGCAAGATTCCCTACGAGCAGTACTTC
CDR3: CASSLGKIPYEQYF

J: TRBJ1-2
size: .
D: TRBD1
V: TRBV15
DNA: TGTGCCACCAGCTTAGACAGGGGGCGCTTGAACTATGGCTACACCTTC
CDR3: CATSLDRGRLNYGYTF

J: TRBJ2-2
size: .
D: .
V: TRBV5-1
DNA: TGCGCCAGCAGCTCCCTGACAGGGAACACCGGGGAGCTGTTTTTT
CDR3: CASSSLTGNTGELFF

J: TRBJ1-4
size: .
D: TRBD1
V: TRBV19
DNA: TGTGCCAGTGACAGGGGGCGTCGGACTAATGAAAAACTGTTTTTT
CDR3: CASDRGRRTNEKLFF

J: TRBJ2-1
size: .
D: TRBD2
V: TRBV20-1
DNA: TGCAGTGCTGGCCCGGGCGGGAGGGGGGATGAGCAGTTCTTC
CDR3: CSAGPGGRGDEQFF

J: TRBJ2-1
size: .
D: .
V: TRBV5-1
DNA: TGCGCCAGCAGCTCCGGACTCAGAAGCTCCTACAATGAGCAGTTCTTC
CDR3: CASSSGLRSSYNEQFF

J: TRBJ2-1
size: .
D: TRBD2
V: TRBV19
DNA: TGTGCCAGTAAAGGGCGGGAGGAGGCCTACAATGAGCAGTTCTTC
CDR3: CASKGREEAYNEQFF

J: TRBJ2-3
size: .
D: .
V: TRBV28
DNA: TGTGCCAGCAGTTCCCCACAGGGCGGGAGTGGGACAGATACGCAGTATTTT
CDR3: CASSSPQGGSGTDTQYF

J: TRBJ2-7
size: .
D: .
V: TRBV4-1
DNA: TGCGCCAGCAGCTATACAGGTATTGGGGGCTACGAGCAGTACTTC
CDR3: CASSYTGIGGYEQYF

J: TRBJ2-5
size: .
D: .
V: TRBV5-4
DNA: TGTGCCAGCAGCGATATTGGGTCCCAGTACTTC
CDR3: CASSDIGSQYF

J: TRBJ2-6
size: .
D: .
V: TRBV28
DNA: TGTGCCAGCAGTTTAGAGAACTCTGGGGCCAACGTCCTGACTTTC
CDR3: CASSLENSGANVLTF

J: TRBJ2-3
size: .
D: .
V: TRBV29-1
DNA: TGCAGCGTCGACCAAGTTCCCACCAGCACAGATACGCAGTATTTT
CDR3: CSVDQVPTSTDTQYF

J: TRBJ2-7
size: .
D: .
V: TRBV7-8
DNA: TGTGCCAGCAGCCCAGTCACAGGGACGGCGGGCTACGAGCAGTACTTC
CDR3: CASSPVTGTAGYEQYF

J: TRBJ2-5
size: .
D: TRBD2
V: TRBV3-1
DNA: TGTGCCAGCAGCCAAGTCCCCCCTATAACTAGCGGCCAAGAGACCCAGTACTTC
CDR3: CASSQVPPITSGQETQYF

J: TRBJ1-4
size: few
D: .
V: TRBV5-5
DNA: TGTGCCAGCAGCCCTATCGGACGGAATGAAAAACTGTTTTTT
CDR3: CASSPIGRNEKLFF

J: TRBJ1-5
size: .
D: TRBD1
V: TRBV4-1
DNA: TGCGCCAGCAGCCAAGATGACAGGGAGTGGTCCCAGCATTTT
CDR3: CASSQDDREWSQHF

J: TRBJ1-2
size: .
D: TRBD1
V: TRBV29-1
DNA: TGCAGCGCCGGGGGACAGGGGACTTCGGCTGGCTACACCTTC
CDR3: CSAGGQGTSAGYTF

J: TRBJ2-7
size: few
D: .
V: TRBV10-3
DNA: TGTGCCATCAGTGAGGGGGATCCCTACGAGCAGTACTTC
CDR3: CAISEGDPYEQYF

J: TRBJ1-2
size: .
D: .
V: TRBV6-2/TRBV6-3
DNA: TGTGCCAGCAAGGAGACAATCCGTGGCTACACCTTC
CDR3: CASKETIRGYTF

J: TRBJ2-5
size: few
D: .
V: TRBV12-3/TRBV12-4
DNA: TGTGCCAGCAGTTTGGGGGCCCTAGGAGCGCCTCCGGAGACCCAGTACTTC
CDR3: CASSLGALGAPPETQYF

J: TRBJ2-3
size: .
D: .
V: TRBV6-4
DNA: TGTGCCAGCAGTGGTCGGGAGTGTGCAGATACGCAGTATTTT
CDR3: CASSGRECADTQYF

J: TRBJ2-5
size: .
D: TRBD1
V: TRBV20-1
DNA: TGCAGTGCCGTACACAGGGGACGAGAGACCCAGTACTTC
CDR3: CSAVHRGRETQYF

J: TRBJ2-7
size: .
D: TRBD2
V: TRBV5-1
DNA: TGCGCCAGCAGCTTGGTTAGCGGGGCGACCTACGAGCAGTACTTC
CDR3: CASSLVSGATYEQYF

J: TRBJ2-7
size: few
D: .
V: TRBV9
DNA: TGTGCCAGCAGCATTGGAGGTCCTAGTTACGAGCAGTACTTC
CDR3: CASSIGGPSYEQYF

J: TRBJ1-4
size: many
D: TRBD1
V: TRBV7-2
DNA: TGTGCCAGCAGCTTACAGCCCGGGACAGGGAATGAAAAACTGTTTTTT
CDR3: CASSLQPGTGNEKLFF

J: TRBJ1-2
size: .
D: TRBD1
V: TRBV6-2/TRBV6-3
DNA: TGTGCCAGCAGTTACTCGAAACCGACAGGGAACTATGGCTACACCTTC
CDR3: CASSYSKPTGNYGYTF

J: TRBJ2-4
size: .
D: .
V: TRBV30
DNA: TGTGCCTGGAGTCTGGCAGGCAAAAACATTCAGTACTTC
CDR3: CAWSLAGKNIQYF

J: TRBJ2-5
size: .
D: .
V: TRBV2
DNA: TGTGCCAGCAGTGAGGGCCGAAGAGAGACCCAGTACTTC
CDR3: CASSEGRRETQYF

J: TRBJ1-5
size: .
D: .
V: TRBV3-1
DNA: TGTGCCAGCAGCCAAAGAGGACAGCCCCAGCATTTT
CDR3: CASSQRGQPQHF

J: TRBJ2-7
size: few
D: TRBD1
V: TRBV3-1
DNA: TGTGCCAGCAGCGGCTGGACAGGGGGCCCCTACGAGCAGTACTTC
CDR3: CASSGWTGGPYEQYF

J: TRBJ1-2
size: few
D: .
V: TRBV5-1
DNA: TGCGCCAGCAGCGTGGACATCCTCTATGGCTACACCTTC
CDR3: CASSVDILYGYTF

J: TRBJ1-5
size: few
D: .
V: TRBV6-1
DNA: TGTGCCACTACCTTCCAGGGTTTAAGTCAGCCCCAGCATTTT
CDR3: CATTFQGLSQPQHF

J: TRBJ2-7
size: .
D: TRBD1
V: TRBV20-1
DNA: TGCAGTGCTAGAGCCTACGACAGGGGAGACGGCTACGAGCAGTACTTC
CDR3: CSARAYDRGDGYEQYF

J: TRBJ2-1
size: .
D: .
V: TRBV12-3/TRBV12-4
DNA: TGTGCCAGCAGTTTTTCCCGAGCAGCCAACAATGAGCAGTTCTTC
CDR3: CASSFSRAANNEQFF

J: TRBJ1-2
size: few
D: .
V: TRBV29-1
DNA: TGCAGCGTTGAAGCAATCGGGGGAGAAATGGGCTACACCTTC
CDR3: CSVEAIGGEMGYTF

J: TRBJ2-4
size: .
D: .
V: TRBV20-1
DNA: TGCAGTGTTGGATCAGCGGATGGTTCTCCTATAGCCAAAAACATTCAGTACTTC
CDR3: CSVGSADGSPIAKNIQYF

J: TRBJ1-1
size: few
D: .
V: TRBV7-2
DNA: TGTGCCAGCAGTACGGACCCAACTCCGGGACGGGAAGCTTTCTTT
CDR3: CASSTDPTPGREAFF

J: TRBJ2-1
size: .
D: .
V: TRBV11-2
DNA: TGTGCCAGCAGCCTAGGGGGGCTTAACAATGAGCAGTTCTTC
CDR3: CASSLGGLNNEQFF

J: TRBJ2-5
size: .
D: .
V: TRBV20-1
DNA: TGCAGTGCTACCCGCACACAGTACCAAGAGACCCAGTACTTC
CDR3: CSATRTQYQETQYF

J: TRBJ2-5
size: few
D: .
V: TRBV14
DNA: TGTGCCAGCAGCCAAGATGACCTCGGCAATTCGGAAATAATACAAGAGACCCAGTACTTC
CDR3: CASSQDDLGNSEIIQETQYF

J: TRBJ2-7
size: .
D: .
V: TRBV3-1
DNA: TGTGCCAGCAGCGCTCGAGGCAGGCCCCCCTACGAGCAGTACTTC
CDR3: CASSARGRPPYEQYF

J: TRBJ1-1
size: few
D: TRBD1
V: TRBV10-2
DNA: TGCGCCAGCAGTACAATCCAGACAGGGCGGGCTTTCTTT
CDR3: CASSTIQTGRAFF

J: TRBJ1-2
size: .
D: TRBD1
V: TRBV6-5
DNA: TGTGCCAGCAGTTACCGGACAGGAAATTACTATGGCTACACCTTC
CDR3: CASSYRTGNYYGYTF

J: TRBJ2-5
size: .
D: TRBD1
V: TRBV27
DNA: TGTGCCAGCAGTTTACCAGGGGGCGGGTACCAAGAGACCCAGTACTTC
CDR3: CASSLPGGGYQETQYF

J: TRBJ2-1
size: .
D: .
V: TRBV11-2
DNA: TGTGCCAGCAGCTTTGACTCCTCCCGTCGGAATGAGCAGTTCTTC
CDR3: CASSFDSSRRNEQFF

J: TRBJ2-4
size: few
D: .
V: TRBV20-1
DNA: TGCAGTGCTAGAGCCTCCCTGGGGCAAAACATTCAGTACTTC
CDR3: CSARASLGQNIQYF